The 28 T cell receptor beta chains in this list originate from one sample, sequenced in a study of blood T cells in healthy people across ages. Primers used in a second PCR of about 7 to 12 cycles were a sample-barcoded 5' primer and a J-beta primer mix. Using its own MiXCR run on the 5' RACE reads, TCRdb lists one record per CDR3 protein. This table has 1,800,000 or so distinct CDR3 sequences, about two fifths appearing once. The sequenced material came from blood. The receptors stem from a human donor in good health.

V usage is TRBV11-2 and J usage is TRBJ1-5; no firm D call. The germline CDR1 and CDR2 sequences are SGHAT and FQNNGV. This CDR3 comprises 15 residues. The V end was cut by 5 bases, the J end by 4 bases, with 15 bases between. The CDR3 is CASSPDRGPNQPQHF. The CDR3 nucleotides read TGTGCCAGCAGCCCGGACCGTGGGCCGAATCAGCCCCAGCATTTT.

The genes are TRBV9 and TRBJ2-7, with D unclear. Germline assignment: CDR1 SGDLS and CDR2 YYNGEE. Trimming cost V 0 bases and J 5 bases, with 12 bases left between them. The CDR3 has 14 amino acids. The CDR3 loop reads CASSVVGSTDEQYF. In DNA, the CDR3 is TGTGCCAGCAGCGTAGTAGGCAGCACAGACGAGCAGTACTTC.

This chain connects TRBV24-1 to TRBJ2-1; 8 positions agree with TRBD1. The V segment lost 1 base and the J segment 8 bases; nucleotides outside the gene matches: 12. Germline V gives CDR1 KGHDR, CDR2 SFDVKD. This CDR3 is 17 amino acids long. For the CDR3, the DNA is TGTGCCACCAGTGATTTCCCATACGTCGCAGGGGGCGATGAGCAGTTCTTC. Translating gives CATSDFPYVAGGDEQFF.

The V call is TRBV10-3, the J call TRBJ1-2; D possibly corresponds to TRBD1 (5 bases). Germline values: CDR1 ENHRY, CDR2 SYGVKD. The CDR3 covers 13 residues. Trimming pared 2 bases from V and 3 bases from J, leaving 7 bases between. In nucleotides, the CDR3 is TGTGCCATCAGTGAGGACAGCCACTATGGCTACACCTTC. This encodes CAISEDSHYGYTF.

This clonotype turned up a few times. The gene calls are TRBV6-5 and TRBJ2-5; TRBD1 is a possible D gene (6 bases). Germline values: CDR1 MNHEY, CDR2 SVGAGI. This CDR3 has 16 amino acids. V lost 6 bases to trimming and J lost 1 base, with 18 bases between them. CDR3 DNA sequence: TGTGCCAGCAGCCCCCGGGGACATATGATCCAAGAGACCCAGTACTTC. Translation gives CASSPRGHMIQETQYF.

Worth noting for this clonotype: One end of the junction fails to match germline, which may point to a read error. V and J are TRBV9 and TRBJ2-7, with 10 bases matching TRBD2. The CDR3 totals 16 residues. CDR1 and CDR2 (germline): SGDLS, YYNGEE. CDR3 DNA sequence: TGTGCCAGCAGCGTAGCTAGCGGGGGTACCTCCTACGGGCAGTACTTC. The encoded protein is CASSVASGGTSYGQYF.

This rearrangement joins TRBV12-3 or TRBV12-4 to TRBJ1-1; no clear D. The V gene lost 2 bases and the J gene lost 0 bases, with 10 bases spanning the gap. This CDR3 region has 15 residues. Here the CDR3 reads CASSLIGSVNTEAFF. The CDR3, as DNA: TGTGCCAGCAGTTTAATTGGGAGTGTGAACACTGAAGCTTTCTTT.

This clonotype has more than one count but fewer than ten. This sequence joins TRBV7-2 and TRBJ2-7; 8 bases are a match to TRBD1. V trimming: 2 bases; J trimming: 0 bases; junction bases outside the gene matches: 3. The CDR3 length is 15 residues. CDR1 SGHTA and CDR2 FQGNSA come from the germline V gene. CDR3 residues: CASSLSDRASYEQYF. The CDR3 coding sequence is TGTGCCAGCAGCTTATCGGACAGGGCCTCCTACGAGCAGTACTTC.

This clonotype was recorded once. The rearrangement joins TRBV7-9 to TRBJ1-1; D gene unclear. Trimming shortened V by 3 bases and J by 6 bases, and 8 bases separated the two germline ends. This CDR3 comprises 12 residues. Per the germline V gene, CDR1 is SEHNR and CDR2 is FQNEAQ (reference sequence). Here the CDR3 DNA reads TGTGCCAGCAGCTTTGGACCCTCTGAAGCTTTCTTT. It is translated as CASSFGPSEAFF.

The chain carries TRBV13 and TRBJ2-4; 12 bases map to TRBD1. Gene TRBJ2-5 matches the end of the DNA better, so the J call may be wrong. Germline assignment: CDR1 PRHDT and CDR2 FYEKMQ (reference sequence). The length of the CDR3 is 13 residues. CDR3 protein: CASRGQGAETQYF. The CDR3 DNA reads TGTGCCAGCAGGGGACAGGGGGCGGAGACCCAGTACTTC.

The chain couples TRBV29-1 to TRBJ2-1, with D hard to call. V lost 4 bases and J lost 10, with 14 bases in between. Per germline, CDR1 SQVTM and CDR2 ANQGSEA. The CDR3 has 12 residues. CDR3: CSVVGILPEQFF. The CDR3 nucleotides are TGCAGCGTTGTGGGTATCTTACCCGAGCAGTTCTTC.

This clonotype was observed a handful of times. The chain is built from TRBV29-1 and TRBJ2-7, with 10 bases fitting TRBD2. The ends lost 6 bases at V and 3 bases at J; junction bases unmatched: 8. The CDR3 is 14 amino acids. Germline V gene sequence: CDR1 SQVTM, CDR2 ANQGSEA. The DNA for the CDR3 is TGCAGCGTCATGCAATCTAGCGGGGGCTACGAGCAGTACTTC. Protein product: CSVMQSSGGYEQYF.

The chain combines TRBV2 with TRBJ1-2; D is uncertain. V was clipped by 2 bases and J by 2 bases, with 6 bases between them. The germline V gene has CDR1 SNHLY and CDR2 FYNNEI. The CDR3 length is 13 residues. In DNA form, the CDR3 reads TGTGCCAGCAGTGAAAGTTCGAACTATGGCTACACCTTC. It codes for CASSESSNYGYTF.

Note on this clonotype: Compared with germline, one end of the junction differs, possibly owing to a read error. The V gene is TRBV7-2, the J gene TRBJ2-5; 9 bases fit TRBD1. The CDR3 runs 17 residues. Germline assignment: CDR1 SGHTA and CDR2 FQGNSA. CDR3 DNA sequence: TGTGCCAGTAGCTCAATTGGACAGGGGTATTTCAGTGGGCCCCAGTACTTC. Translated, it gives CASSSIGQGYFSGPQYF.

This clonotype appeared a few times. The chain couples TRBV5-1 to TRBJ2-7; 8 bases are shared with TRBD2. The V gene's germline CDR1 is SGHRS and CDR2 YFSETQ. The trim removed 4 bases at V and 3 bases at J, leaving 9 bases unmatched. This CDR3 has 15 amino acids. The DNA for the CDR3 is TGCGCCAGCAGCCCCCGACTAGCGCAGAACTACGAGCAGTACTTC. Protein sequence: CASSPRLAQNYEQYF.

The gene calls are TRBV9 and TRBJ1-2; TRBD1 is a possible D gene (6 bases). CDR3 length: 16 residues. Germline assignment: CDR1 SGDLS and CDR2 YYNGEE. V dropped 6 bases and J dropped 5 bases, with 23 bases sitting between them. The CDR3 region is CASTPGGQPLSYGYTF. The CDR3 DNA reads TGTGCCAGCACTCCTGGCGGACAGCCTCTAAGTTATGGCTACACCTTC.

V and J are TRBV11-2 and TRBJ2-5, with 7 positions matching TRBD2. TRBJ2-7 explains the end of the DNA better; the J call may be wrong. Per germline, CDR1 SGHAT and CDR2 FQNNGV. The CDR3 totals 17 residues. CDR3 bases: TGTGCCAGCAGCTTAGCCGTTGGCCCTAGCGGAAATTACGAGCAGTACTTC. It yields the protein CASSLAVGPSGNYEQYF.

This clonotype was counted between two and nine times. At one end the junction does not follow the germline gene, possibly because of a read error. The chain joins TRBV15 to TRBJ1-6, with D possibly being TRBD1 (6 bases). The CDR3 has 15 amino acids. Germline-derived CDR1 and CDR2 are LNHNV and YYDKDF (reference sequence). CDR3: CASSREQGQVSPLHF. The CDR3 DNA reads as TGTGCCTCCAGCAGAGAGCAGGGGCAAGTTTCACCCCTCCACTTT.

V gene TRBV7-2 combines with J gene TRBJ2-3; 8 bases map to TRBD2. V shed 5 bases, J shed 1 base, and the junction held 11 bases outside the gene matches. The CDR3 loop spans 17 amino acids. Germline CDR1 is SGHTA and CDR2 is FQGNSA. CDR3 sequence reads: CASSGDQRGYRTDTQYF. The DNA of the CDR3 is TGTGCCAGCAGCGGAGATCAGCGGGGGTATCGCACAGATACGCAGTATTTT. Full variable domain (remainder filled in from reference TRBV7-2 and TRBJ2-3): GAGVSQSPSNKVTEKGKDVELRCDPISGHTALYWYRQSLGQGLEFLIYFQGNSAPDKSGLPSDRFSAERTGGSVSTLTIQRTQQEDSAVYLCASSGDQRGYRTDTQYFGPGTRLTVL.

The CDR3 DNA follows: TGCGCCAGCAGCCAAGTCCGGGGACAGGTATATGGCTACACCTTC. This gives the protein CASSQVRGQVYGYTF. The chain joins TRBV4-1 to TRBJ1-2, with 8 bases lining up with TRBD1. The germline gives CDR1 MGHRA, CDR2 YSYEKL. V shed 1 base, J shed 5 bases, and the junction held 6 bases outside the gene matches. The CDR3 covers 15 residues.

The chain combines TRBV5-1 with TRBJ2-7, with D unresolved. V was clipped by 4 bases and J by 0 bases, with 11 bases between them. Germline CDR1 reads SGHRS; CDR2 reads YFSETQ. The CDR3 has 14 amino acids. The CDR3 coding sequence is TGCGCCAGCAGCGCCTGGACGGACTCCTACGAGCAGTACTTC. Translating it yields CASSAWTDSYEQYF.

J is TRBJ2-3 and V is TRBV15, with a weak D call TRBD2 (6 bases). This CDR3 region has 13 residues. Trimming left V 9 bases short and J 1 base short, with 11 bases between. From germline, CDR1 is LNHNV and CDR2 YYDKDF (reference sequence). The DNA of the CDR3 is TGTGCCACGGAACTAGCTGGCACAGATACGCAGTATTTT. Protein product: CATELAGTDTQYF. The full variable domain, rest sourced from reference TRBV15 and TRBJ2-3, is DAMVIQNPRYQVTQFGKPVTLSCSQTLNHNVMYWYQQKSSQAPKLLFHYYDKDFNNEADTPDNFQSRRPNTSFCFLDIRSPGLGDTAMYLCATELAGTDTQYFGPGTRLTVL.

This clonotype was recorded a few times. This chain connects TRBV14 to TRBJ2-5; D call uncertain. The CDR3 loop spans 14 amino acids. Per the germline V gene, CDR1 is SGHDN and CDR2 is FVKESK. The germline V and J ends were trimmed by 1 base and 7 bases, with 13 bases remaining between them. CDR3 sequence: CASSQVGRYGTQYF. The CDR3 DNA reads TGTGCCAGCAGCCAAGTCGGGCGATACGGGACCCAGTACTTC.

Here the CDR3 DNA reads TGTGCCAGCACCGCCATGTCCTCGAACTATGGCTACACCTTC. Protein product: CASTAMSSNYGYTF. V and J are TRBV6-6 and TRBJ1-2; no clear D gene. CDR3 length: 14 amino acids. Germline V gene data show CDR1 as MNHNY and CDR2 as SVGAGI (reference sequence). V lost 7 bases to trimming and J lost 2 bases, with 14 bases between them.

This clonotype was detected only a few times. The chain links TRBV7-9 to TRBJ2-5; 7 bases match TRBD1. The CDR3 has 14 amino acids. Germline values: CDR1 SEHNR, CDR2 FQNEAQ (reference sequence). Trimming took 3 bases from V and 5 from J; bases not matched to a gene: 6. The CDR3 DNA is TGTGCCAGCAGCTTCACAGGGGTTCGGGAGACCCAGTACTTC. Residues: CASSFTGVRETQYF.

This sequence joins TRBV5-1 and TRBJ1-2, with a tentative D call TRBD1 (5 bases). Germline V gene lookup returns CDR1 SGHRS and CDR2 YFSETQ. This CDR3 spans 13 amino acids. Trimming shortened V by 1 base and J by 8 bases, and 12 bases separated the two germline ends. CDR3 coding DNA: TGCGCCAGCAGCTTGATGCAGGGTGGCGGCTACACCTTC. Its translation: CASSLMQGGGYTF.

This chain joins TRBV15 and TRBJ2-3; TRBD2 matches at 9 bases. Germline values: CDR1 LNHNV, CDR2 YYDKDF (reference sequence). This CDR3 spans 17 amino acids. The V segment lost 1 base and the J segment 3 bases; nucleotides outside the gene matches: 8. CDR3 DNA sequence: TGTGCCACCAGCAGAGGTCGGACTAGCGATGGAACAGATACGCAGTATTTT. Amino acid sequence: CATSRGRTSDGTDTQYF.

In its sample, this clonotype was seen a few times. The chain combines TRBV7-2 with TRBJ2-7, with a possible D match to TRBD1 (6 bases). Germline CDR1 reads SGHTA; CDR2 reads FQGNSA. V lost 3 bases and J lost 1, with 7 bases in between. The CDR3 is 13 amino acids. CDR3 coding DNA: TGTACCAGCAGCTTCCAGGGGTCCTACGAGCAGTACTTC. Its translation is CTSSFQGSYEQYF. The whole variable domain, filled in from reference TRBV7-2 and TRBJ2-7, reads GAGVSQSPSNKVTEKGKDVELRCDPISGHTALYWYRQSLGQGLEFLIYFQGNSAPDKSGLPSDRFSAERTGGSVSTLTIQRTQQEDSAVYLCTSSFQGSYEQYFGPGTRLTVT.